The next 21 T cell receptor beta chains were all read from a single sample in a study of cytomegalovirus exposure and HLA in healthy donors. The PCR had 60 Vbeta and 13 Jbeta primers. Data came from immunoSEQ multiplex PCR; TCRdb stores just in-frame clones and leaves some out. The sample gives about 260,000 clones, just under 85% of which show up once; roughly 2% is in the top ten. The sequencing sample was made of PBMCs. These receptors all stem from a woman aged 40 to 50 in good health and CMV-seropositive.

V is TRBV18 and J is TRBJ2-7, with 10 positions matching TRBD1. This CDR3 has 14 amino acids. The germline gives CDR1 KGHSH, CDR2 LQKENI. V lost 7 bases, J lost 6 bases, and 9 bases stayed unmatched. The CDR3 DNA is TGTGCCAGCTGGCCGGGACAGGGGATCTTCGAGCAGTACTTC. Its protein product is CASWPGQGIFEQYF.

The chain recombines TRBV4-2 with TRBJ2-2; D is undetermined. Germline loops: CDR1 LGHNA, CDR2 YNFKEQ. The V and J ends lost 2 bases and 1 base respectively, with 5 bases between them. The CDR3 is 14 amino acids. The CDR3 region has the DNA TGTGCCAGCAGCCAAAACTGGAACACCGGGGAGCTGTTTTTT. This translates into CASSQNWNTGELFF.

This chain links TRBV6-6 with TRBJ2-5; D perhaps matches TRBD1 (5 bases). Trimming removed 6 bases at V and 5 bases at J, with 16 bases between. From germline, CDR1 is MNHNY and CDR2 SVGAGI (reference sequence). The CDR3 covers 14 residues. The CDR3 region has the DNA TGTGCCAGCAGCCTGCTTACAGGATGGGAGACCCAGTACTTC. It specifies CASSLLTGWETQYF.

The J gene is TRBJ2-2, the V gene TRBV5-1; D perhaps matches TRBD2 (6 bases). CDR1 SGHRS and CDR2 YFSETQ come from the germline V gene. The CDR3 spans 15 residues. Trimming took 5 bases from V and 0 from J, leaving 11 bases between them. The CDR3 spells CASSSSDPNTGELFF. CDR3 coding DNA: TGCGCCAGCAGTTCTAGCGATCCGAACACCGGGGAGCTGTTTTTT.

This clone was observed a few times. V usage is TRBV6-5 and J usage is TRBJ2-7, with D unresolved. Trimming stripped 6 bases from V and 5 bases from J, with 8 bases between. The CDR3 contains 11 residues. Germline CDR1 and CDR2: MNHEY and SVGAGI. The CDR3 bases are TGTGCCAGCAGCCGGTCCGACGAGCAGTACTTC. Its protein product is CASSRSDEQYF.

The chain has TRBV11-3 and TRBJ1-3, with TRBD1 matching 7 bases. With 4 bases clipped from V and 3 bases from J, the junction kept 3 bases outside the gene matches. Germline CDR1 and CDR2: SGHNT and YENEEA. CDR3 length: 14 residues. The CDR3 DNA reads TGTGCCAGCAGCTCCCGGACAGGTGGAAACACCATATATTTT. Translated: CASSSRTGGNTIYF. Combining the CDR3 with reference TRBV11-3 and TRBJ1-3 gives the whole variable domain EAGVVQSPRYKIIEKKQPVAFWCNPISGHNTLYWYLQNLGQGPELLIRYENEEAVDDSQLPKDRFSAERLKGVDSTLKIQPAELGDSAVYLCASSSRTGGNTIYFGEGSWLTVV.

CDR3 coding DNA: TGTGCCAGCTCACCTAACCGACTCGATCTAGGAAACACCATATATTTT. Residues: CASSPNRLDLGNTIYF. V gene TRBV18 combines with J gene TRBJ1-3; no firm D call. The CDR3 totals 16 residues. Germline V lookup: CDR1 KGHSH, CDR2 LQKENI. V shed 3 bases and J shed 4 bases, with 16 bases lying between them.

This chain links TRBV7-9 with TRBJ2-1, with D possibly being TRBD1 (6 bases). The germline CDR1 and CDR2 sequences are SEHNR and FQNEAQ (reference sequence). The ends were cut back, 5 bases at V and 3 bases at J, with 14 bases in the middle. This CDR3 region has 15 residues. This chain's CDR3 is CASSRDRGGYNEQFF. CDR3 nucleotide sequence: TGTGCCAGCAGCCGAGACAGAGGGGGCTACAATGAGCAGTTCTTC.

This sequence joins TRBV7-9 and TRBJ2-1, with 9 bases lining up with TRBD2. Trimming at V came to 6 bases and at J to 5 bases, leaving 5 bases not matched to a gene. Germline V gene lookup returns CDR1 SEHNR and CDR2 FQNEAQ (reference sequence). CDR3 size: 14 residues. CDR3 residues: CASRETSGHNEQFF. The CDR3 bases are TGTGCCAGCAGGGAGACTAGCGGACACAATGAGCAGTTCTTC.

V gene TRBV27 combines with J gene TRBJ2-2, with 7 positions matching TRBD1. J was trimmed by 1 base and V by 5 bases; bases with no gene match: 13. Germline CDR1 and CDR2: MNHEY and SMNVEV (reference sequence). CDR3 length: 18 residues. This CDR3 reads CASSPYGDRVGNTGELFF. The CDR3 DNA is TGTGCCAGCAGTCCCTATGGCGACAGGGTGGGGAACACCGGGGAGCTGTTTTTT.

This chain connects TRBV18 to TRBJ2-1; possible D gene TRBD2, 6 bases. The length of the CDR3 is 12 residues. Looked up from germline, CDR1 is KGHSH and CDR2 is LQKENI. Trimming left V 3 bases short and J 8 bases short, with 8 bases between. CDR3 nucleotide sequence: TGTGCCAGCTCACCGACTAGTCATGAGCAGTTCTTC. It specifies CASSPTSHEQFF.

This clone was seen once. The chain has TRBV4-3 and TRBJ2-3; 10 bases are a match to TRBD1. V gave up 1 base and J gave up 5 bases; unmatched junction bases: 3. The germline V gene encodes CDR1 LGHNA and CDR2 YSLEER. This CDR3 is 15 amino acids long. CDR3 coding DNA: TGCGCCAGCAGCCAAGCGGGACAGGGGATAGATACGCAGTATTTT. Translation: CASSQAGQGIDTQYF.

Comments on this clone: This sample includes further DNA sequences coding for the same CDR3. The chain links TRBV4-2 to TRBJ2-3; tentative D call: TRBD2 (5 bases). Per germline, CDR1 LGHNA and CDR2 YNFKEQ. V was clipped by 0 bases and J by 3 bases, with 10 bases between them. The CDR3 has 15 residues. The CDR3 region is CASSQDFRGTDTQYF. In DNA form, the CDR3 reads TGTGCCAGCAGCCAAGATTTCCGGGGTACAGATACGCAGTATTTT.

The CDR3 DNA reads TGTGCTAGTGGTTTGTTGGCTAGCGGAAGGGATGAGCAGTTCTTC. This encodes CASGLLASGRDEQFF. The rearrangement uses TRBV12-5 and TRBJ2-1, with 7 bases fitting TRBD2. Germline-derived CDR1 and CDR2 are LGHNT and FRNRAP. CDR3 size: 15 residues. V was clipped by 2 bases and J by 8 bases; unmatched bases: 9.

Concerning this clone: This CDR3 is also generated by other DNA sequences in the sample. This chain joins TRBV25-1 and TRBJ2-5, with 16 bases fitting TRBD2. The germline gives CDR1 MGHDK, CDR2 SYGVNS. This CDR3 contains 16 residues. V lost 3 bases, J lost 2 bases, and 0 bases stayed unmatched. The CDR3 region has the DNA TGTGCCAGCAGTGAGGGACTAGCGGGAGGGCAAGAGACCCAGTACTTC. Protein product: CASSEGLAGGQETQYF.

The rearrangement joins TRBV25-1 to TRBJ2-5; 7 bases fit TRBD1. Judging by the DNA end, TRBJ2-7 fits better; the J call may be wrong. The germline CDR1 and CDR2 sequences are MGHDK and SYGVNS. CDR3 length: 14 amino acids. In nucleotides, the CDR3 is TGTGCCAGCAGCATATTGGGACAGCGGTACGAGCAGTACTTC. Protein: CASSILGQRYEQYF.

J is TRBJ2-2 and V is TRBV7-9; 7 nucleotides line up with TRBD2. Germline CDR1 SEHNR, CDR2 FQNEAQ (reference sequence). V gave up 0 bases and J gave up 7 bases; unmatched junction bases: 5. The CDR3 extends over 15 amino acids. The CDR3 here is CASSLAFGGSGELFF. In nucleotides, the CDR3 is TGTGCCAGCAGCTTAGCGTTCGGCGGGAGCGGGGAGCTGTTTTTT.

The chain combines TRBV11-1 with TRBJ2-7; a weak D match, TRBD2 (6 bases). The V gene lost 6 bases and the J gene lost 2 bases, with 20 bases spanning the gap. CDR3 length: 16 amino acids. Germline V gene data show CDR1 as SGHAT and CDR2 as FQDESV (reference sequence). CDR3 DNA sequence: TGTGCCAGCAGTTCTCTCCCCGGGACTGTAACCTACGAGCAGTACTTC. It encodes CASSSLPGTVTYEQYF. The entire variable domain, with the rest obtained from reference TRBV11-1 and TRBJ2-7, is as follows: EAEVAQSPRYKITEKSQAVAFWCDPISGHATLYWYRQILGQGPELLVQFQDESVVDDSQLPKDRFSAERLKGVDSTLKIQPAELGDSAMYLCASSSLPGTVTYEQYFGPGTRLTVT.

The genes are TRBV18 and TRBJ1-2; D is perhaps TRBD1 (6 bases). The CDR3 totals 15 residues. The V end was cut by 3 bases, the J end by 4 bases, with 15 bases between. Germline V gene sequence: CDR1 KGHSH, CDR2 LQKENI. The CDR3 DNA sequence: TGTGCCAGCTCACCTCTCTCCGGACAGATCTATGGCTACACCTTC. Translating it yields CASSPLSGQIYGYTF.

The rearrangement joins TRBV7-9 to TRBJ2-7; 9 positions agree with TRBD2. Looked up from germline, CDR1 is SEHNR and CDR2 is FQNEAQ (reference sequence). V lost 5 bases to trimming and J lost 7 bases; unmatched junction nucleotides: 12. This CDR3 has 15 amino acids. CDR3 sequence (DNA): TGTGCCAGCAGCCCCCGGACTAGCGCCAGGGGGGAGCAGTACTTC. The encoded protein is CASSPRTSARGEQYF.

This rearrangement joins TRBV6-5 to TRBJ2-2; D is possibly TRBD2 (7 bases). The CDR3 loop spans 15 amino acids. Between the trimmed V and J ends, which lost 1 base and 6 bases, there was a span of 12 bases. The germline gives CDR1 MNHEY, CDR2 SVGAGI. The DNA for the CDR3 is TGTGCCAGCAGTTACTTCGGGGGGCACCCCGGGGAGCTGTTTTTT. It encodes CASSYFGGHPGELFF.